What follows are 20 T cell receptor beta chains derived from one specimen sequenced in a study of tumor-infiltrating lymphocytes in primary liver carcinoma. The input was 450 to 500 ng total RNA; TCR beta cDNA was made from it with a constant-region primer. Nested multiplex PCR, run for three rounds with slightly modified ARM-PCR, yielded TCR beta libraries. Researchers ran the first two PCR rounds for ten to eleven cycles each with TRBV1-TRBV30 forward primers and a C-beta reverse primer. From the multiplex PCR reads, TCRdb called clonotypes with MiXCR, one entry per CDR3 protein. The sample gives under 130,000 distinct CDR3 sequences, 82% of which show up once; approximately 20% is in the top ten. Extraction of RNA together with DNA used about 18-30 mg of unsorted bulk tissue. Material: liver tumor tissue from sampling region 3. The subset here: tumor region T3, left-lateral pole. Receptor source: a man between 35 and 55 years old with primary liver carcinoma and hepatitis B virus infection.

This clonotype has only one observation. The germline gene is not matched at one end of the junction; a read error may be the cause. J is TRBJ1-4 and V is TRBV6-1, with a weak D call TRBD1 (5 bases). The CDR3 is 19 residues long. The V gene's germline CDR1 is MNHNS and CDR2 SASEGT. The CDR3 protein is CASSDIRDGEFSTNEKLFF. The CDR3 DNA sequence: TGTGCCAGCAGTGACATTCGGGACGGGGAATTCTCAACAAATGAAAAACTGTTTTTT.

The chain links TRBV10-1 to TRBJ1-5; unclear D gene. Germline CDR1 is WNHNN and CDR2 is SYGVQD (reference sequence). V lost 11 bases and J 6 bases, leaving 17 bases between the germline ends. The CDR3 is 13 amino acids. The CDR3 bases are TGCGCCTCTTCGGAGAGGGTGGTTCAGCCCCAGCATTTT. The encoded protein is CASSERVVQPQHF.

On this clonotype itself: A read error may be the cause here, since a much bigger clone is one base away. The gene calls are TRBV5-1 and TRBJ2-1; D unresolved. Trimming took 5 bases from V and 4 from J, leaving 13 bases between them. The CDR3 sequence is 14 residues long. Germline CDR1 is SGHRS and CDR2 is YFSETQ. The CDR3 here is CASSSAEGYNEQFF. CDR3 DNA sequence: TGCGCCAGCAGTTCGGCGGAAGGGTACAATGAGCAGTTCTTC. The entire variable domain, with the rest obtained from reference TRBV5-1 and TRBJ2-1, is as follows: KAGVTQTPRYLIKTRGQQVTLSCSPISGHRSVSWYQQTPGQGLQFLFEYFSETQRNKGNFPGRFSGRQFSNSRSEMNVSTLELGDSALYLCASSSAEGYNEQFFGPGTRLTVL.

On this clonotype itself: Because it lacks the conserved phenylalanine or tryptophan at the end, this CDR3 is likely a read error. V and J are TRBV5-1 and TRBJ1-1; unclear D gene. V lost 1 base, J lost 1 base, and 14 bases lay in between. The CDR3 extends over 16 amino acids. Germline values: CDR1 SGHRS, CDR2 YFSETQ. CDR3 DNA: TGCGCCAGCAGCTTGTTTTTTCGGGATACGAACACTGAAGCTTTCTTA. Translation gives CASSLFFRDTNTEAFL.

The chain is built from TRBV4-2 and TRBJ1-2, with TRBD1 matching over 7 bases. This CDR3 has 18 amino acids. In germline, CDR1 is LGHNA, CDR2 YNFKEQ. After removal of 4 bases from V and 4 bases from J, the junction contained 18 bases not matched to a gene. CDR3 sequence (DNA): TGTGCCAGCAGCCGATCGTCCAGGGGGGGGGACGCCTCCTATGGCTACACCTTC. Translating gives CASSRSSRGGDASYGYTF.

In nucleotides, the CDR3 is TGTGCCAGCAGTTTCAGGGTCAATGTAATATATGAGCAGTTCTTC. Translated, it gives CASSFRVNVIYEQFF. The rearrangement links TRBV28 to TRBJ2-1; D possibly corresponds to TRBD1 (5 bases). V dropped 3 bases and J dropped 8 bases, with 17 bases sitting between them. This CDR3 is built from 15 residues. The germline V gene has CDR1 MDHEN and CDR2 SYDVKM.

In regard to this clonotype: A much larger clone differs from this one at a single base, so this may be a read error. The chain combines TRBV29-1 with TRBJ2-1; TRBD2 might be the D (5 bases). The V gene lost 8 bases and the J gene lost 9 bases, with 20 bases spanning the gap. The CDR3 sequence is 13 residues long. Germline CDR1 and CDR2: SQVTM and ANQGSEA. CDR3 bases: TGCAGCATTGCCTGGGCCCAGAGCGGTGAGCAGTTCTTC. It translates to CSIAWAQSGEQFF.

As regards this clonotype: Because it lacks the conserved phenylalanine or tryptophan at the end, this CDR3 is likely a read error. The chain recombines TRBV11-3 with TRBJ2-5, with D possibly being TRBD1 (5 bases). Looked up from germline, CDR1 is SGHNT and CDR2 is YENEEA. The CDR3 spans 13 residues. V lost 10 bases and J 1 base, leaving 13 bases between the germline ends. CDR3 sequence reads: CANNSDSQETQYL. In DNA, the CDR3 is TGTGCCAACAACTCAGACAGCCAAGAGACCCAGTACTTG.

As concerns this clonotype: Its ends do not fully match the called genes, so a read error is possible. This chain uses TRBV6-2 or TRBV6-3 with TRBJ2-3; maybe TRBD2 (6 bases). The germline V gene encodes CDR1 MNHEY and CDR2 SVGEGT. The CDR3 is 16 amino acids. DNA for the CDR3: TGTGCCAGCAGTTACGACAAGGCGGGATTAAGTGATACTCAGTATTTT. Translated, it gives CASSYDKAGLSDTQYF.

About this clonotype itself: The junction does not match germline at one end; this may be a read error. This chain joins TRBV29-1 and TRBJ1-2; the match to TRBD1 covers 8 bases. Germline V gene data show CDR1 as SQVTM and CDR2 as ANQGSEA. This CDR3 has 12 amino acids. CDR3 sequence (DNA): TGCAGCATTGCAGGGGGCGCATATGGCTACGCCTTC. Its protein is CSIAGGAYGYAF. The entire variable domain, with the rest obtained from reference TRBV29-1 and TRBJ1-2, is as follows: SAVISQKPSRDICQRGTSLTIQCQVDSQVTMMFWYRQQPGQSLTLIATANQGSEATYESGFVIDKFPISRPNLTFSTLTVSNMSPEDSSIYLCSIAGGAYGYAFGSGTRLTVV.

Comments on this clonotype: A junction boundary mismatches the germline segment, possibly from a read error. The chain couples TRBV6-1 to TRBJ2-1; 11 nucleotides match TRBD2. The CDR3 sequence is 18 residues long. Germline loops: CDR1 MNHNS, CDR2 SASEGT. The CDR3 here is CASSVAPTSGTSYNEQFF. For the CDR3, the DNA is TGTGCCAGCAGTGTAGCCCCGACTAGCGGGACCTCCTATAATGAGCAGTTCTTC.

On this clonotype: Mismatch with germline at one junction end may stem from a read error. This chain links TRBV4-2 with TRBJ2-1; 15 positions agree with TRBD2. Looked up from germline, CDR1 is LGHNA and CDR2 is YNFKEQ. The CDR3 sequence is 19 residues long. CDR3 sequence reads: CASSQDIASGLAGGSPQLF. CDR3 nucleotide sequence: TGTGCCAGCAGCCAAGATATAGCGAGTGGACTAGCGGGAGGGAGCCCGCAATTATTC.

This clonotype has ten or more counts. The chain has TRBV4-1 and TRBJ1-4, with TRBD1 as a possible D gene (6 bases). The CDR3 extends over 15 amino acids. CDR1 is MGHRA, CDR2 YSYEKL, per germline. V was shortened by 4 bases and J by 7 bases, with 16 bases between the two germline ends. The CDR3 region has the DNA TGCGCCAGCAGCCTCTGGGGGGCGGCTAGTGAAAAACTGTTTTTT. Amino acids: CASSLWGAASEKLFF.

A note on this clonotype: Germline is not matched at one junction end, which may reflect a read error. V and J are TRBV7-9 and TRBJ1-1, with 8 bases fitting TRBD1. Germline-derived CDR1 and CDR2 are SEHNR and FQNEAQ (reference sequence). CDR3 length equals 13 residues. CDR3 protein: CTSTLTGDTEAFF. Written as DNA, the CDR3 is TGTACCAGCACCTTGACAGGGGACACTGAAGCTTTCTTT. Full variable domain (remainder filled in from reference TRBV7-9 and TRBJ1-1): DTGVSQNPRHKITKRGQNVTFRCDPISEHNRLYWYRQTLGQGPEFLTYFQNEAQLEKSRLLSDRFSAERPKGSFSTLEIQRTEQGDSAMYLCTSTLTGDTEAFFGQGTRLTVV.

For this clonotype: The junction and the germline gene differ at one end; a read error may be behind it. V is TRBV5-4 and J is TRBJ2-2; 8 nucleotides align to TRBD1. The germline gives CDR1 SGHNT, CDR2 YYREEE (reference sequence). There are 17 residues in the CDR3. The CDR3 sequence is CASSEIGLQGGTGELFF. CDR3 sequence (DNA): TGTGCCAGCAGCGAAATAGGGCTACAGGGGGGCACCGGGGAGCTCTTTTTT.

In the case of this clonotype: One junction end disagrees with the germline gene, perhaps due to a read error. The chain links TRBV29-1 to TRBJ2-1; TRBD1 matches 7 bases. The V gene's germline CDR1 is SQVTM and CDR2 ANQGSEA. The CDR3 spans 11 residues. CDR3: CSVATGDEHFF. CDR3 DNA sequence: TGCAGCGTCGCTACAGGGGATGAGCACTTCTTC.

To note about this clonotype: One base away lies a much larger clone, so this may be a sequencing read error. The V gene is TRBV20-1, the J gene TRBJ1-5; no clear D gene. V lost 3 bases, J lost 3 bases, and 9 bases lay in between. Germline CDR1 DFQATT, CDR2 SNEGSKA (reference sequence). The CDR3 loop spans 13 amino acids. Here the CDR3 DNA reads TGCAGTGCTAGGGCTTATAACAATCAGCCCCAGCATTTT. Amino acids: CSARAYNNQPQHF.

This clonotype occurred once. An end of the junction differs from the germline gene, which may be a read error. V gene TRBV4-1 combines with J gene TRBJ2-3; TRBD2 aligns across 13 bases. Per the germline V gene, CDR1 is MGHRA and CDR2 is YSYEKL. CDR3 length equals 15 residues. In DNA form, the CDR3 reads TGCACCAGCAGTCAAGGACTAGCGGGAGCAGATACGCAGTATTTT. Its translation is CTSSQGLAGADTQYF.

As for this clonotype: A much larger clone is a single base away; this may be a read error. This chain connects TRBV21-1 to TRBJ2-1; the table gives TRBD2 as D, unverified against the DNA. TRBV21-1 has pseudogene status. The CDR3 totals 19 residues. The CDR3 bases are TGTGCCAGCCCAAGAGAGCAGGGGGGAGGTCTAGCGGGCGGTAGTGAGCAGTTCTTC. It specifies CASPREQGGGLAGGSEQFF.

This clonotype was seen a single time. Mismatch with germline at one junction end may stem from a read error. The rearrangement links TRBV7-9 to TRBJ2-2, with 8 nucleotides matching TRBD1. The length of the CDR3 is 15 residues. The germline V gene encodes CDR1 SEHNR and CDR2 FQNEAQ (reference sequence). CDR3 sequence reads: CTSRPGQAVTGEQFF. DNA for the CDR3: TGTACCAGCAGACCGGGACAGGCGGTGACCGGGGAGCAGTTTTTT.